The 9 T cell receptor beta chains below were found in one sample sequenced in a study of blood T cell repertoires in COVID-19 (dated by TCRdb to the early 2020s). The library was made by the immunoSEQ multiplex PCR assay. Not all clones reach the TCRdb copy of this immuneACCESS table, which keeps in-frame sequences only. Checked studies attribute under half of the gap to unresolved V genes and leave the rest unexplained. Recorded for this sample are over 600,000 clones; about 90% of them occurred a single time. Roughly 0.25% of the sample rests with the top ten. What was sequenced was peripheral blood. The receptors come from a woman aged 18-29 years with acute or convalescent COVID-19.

The CDR3 DNA is TGTGCCACGGAGAGCAGTGAAGAGACAGGAGCCTATGGCTACACCTTC. Amino acid sequence: CATESSEETGAYGYTF. The chain joins TRBV15 to TRBJ1-2; D possibly corresponds to TRBD1 (6 bases). Germline V CDR1 and CDR2: LNHNV, YYDKDF (reference sequence). This CDR3 contains 16 residues. V was cut by 9 bases and J by 4 bases, with 24 bases left in between.

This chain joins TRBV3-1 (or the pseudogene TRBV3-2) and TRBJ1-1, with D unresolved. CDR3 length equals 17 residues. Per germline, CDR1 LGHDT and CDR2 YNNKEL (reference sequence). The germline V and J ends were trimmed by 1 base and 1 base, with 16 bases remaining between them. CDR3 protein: CASSQGSKPRGNTEAFF. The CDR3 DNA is TGTGCCAGCAGCCAAGGGTCCAAGCCGCGGGGGAACACTGAAGCTTTCTTT.

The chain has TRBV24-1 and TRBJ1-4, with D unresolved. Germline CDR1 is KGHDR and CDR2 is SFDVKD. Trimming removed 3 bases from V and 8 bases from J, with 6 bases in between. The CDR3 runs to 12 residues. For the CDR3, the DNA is TGTGCCACCAGTGATCCAGGCGAAAAACTGTTTTTT. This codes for CATSDPGEKLFF.

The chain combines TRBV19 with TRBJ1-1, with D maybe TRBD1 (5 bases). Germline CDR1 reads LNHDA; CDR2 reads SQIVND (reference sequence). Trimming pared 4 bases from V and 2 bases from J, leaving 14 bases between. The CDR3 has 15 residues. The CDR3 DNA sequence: TGTGCCAGTAGTACACACTCGGGGGTCAACACTGAAGCTTTCTTT. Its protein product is CASSTHSGVNTEAFF.

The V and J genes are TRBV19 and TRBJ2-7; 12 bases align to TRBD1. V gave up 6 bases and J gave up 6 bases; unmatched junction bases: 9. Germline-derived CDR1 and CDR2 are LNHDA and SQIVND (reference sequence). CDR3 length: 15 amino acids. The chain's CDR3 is CASRTPGQGAGEQYF. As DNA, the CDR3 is TGTGCCAGTAGGACACCGGGACAGGGGGCCGGCGAGCAGTACTTC.

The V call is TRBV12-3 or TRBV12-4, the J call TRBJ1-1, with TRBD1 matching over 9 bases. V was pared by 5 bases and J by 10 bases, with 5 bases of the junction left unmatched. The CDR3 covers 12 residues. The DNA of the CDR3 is TGTGCCAGCAGTCTACAGGGGGCGCGAGCTTTCTTT. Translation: CASSLQGARAFF.

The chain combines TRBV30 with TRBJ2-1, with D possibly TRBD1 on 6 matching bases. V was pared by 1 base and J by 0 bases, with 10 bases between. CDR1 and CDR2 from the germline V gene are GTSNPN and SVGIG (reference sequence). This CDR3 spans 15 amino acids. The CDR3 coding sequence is TGTGCCTGGAGTGGGGGGCTTAGCTCCTACAATGAGCAGTTCTTC. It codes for CAWSGGLSSYNEQFF.

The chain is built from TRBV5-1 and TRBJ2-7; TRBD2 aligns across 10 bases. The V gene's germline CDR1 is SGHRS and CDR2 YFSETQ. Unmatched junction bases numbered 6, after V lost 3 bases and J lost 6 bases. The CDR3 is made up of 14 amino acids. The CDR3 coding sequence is TGCGCCAGCAGCTCGCAGCGGGGGGGCCTCGAGCAGTACTTC. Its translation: CASSSQRGGLEQYF.

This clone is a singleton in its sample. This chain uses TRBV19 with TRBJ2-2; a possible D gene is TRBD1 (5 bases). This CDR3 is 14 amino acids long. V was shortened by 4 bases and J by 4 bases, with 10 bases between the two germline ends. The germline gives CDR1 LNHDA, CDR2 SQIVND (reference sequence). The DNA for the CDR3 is TGTGCCAGTAGTACAAGACAGTCCACCGGGGAGCTGTTTTTT. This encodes CASSTRQSTGELFF.